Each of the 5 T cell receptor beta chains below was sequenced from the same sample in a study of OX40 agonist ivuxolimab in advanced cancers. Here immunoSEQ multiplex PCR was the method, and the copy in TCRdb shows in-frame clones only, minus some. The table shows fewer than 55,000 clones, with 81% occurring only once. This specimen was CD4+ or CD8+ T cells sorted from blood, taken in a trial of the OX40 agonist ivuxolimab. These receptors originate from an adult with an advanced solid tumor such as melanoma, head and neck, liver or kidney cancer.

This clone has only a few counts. CDR3 protein: CASSGRRGVRANVLTF. CDR3 bases: TGCGCCAGCAGCGGACGGAGGGGGGTTCGGGCCAACGTCCTGACTTTC. This sequence joins TRBV4-1 and TRBJ2-6; D might be TRBD1 or TRBD2, each matching 6 bases. CDR1 MGHRA and CDR2 YSYEKL come from the germline V gene. V gave up 5 bases and J gave up 5 bases, with 16 bases separating them. CDR3 length: 16 residues.

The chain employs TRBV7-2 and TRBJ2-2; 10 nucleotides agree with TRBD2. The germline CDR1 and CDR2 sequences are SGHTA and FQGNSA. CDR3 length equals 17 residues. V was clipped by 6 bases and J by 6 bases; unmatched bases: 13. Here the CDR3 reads CASRAFAAGGRAGELFF. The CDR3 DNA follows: TGTGCCAGCAGAGCTTTTGCAGCGGGGGGGCGAGCCGGGGAGCTGTTTTTT.

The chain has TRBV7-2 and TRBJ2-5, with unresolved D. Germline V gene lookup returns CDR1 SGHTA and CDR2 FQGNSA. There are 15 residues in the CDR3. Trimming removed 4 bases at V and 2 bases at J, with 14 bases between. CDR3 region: CASSSSPGPQETQYF. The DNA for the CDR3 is TGTGCCAGCAGCTCCTCGCCCGGACCACAAGAGACCCAGTACTTC.

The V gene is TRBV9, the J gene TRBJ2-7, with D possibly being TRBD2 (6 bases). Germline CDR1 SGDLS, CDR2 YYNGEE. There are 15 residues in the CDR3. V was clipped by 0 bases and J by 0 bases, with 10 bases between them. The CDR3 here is CASSVGASDSYEQYF. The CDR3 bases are TGTGCCAGCAGCGTAGGTGCTAGCGACTCCTACGAGCAGTACTTC.

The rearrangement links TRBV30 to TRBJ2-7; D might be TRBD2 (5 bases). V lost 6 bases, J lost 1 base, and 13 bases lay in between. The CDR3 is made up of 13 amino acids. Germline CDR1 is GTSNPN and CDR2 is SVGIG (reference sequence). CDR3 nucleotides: TGTGCCTGTCCCTCCCGGACTTCCTACGAGCAGTACTTC. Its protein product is CACPSRTSYEQYF.